This TCR beta chain derives from a study of CD8 T cells in Susac syndrome. Study-level points and caveats: As acknowledged by the study, its TCR sequencing and HLA analysis included a relatively small number of individuals.

A quantity of about 0.5 to 1 ug RNA underwent reverse transcription using random hexamers. Across 54 Vbeta and 13 Jbeta, immunoSEQ multiplex PCR amplified TCR beta CDR3. One entry per CDR3 protein results from TCRdb running MiXCR on the immunoSEQ multiplex PCR reads. The repertoire holds 330,000 or so distinct CDR3 sequences, with over 75% as singletons. A note on this clonotype: Its antigen is not known. Relative to the germline gene, one junction end is altered; a read error may explain this.

Sequencing of TCR beta drew on CD8+ and CD4+ T cells from blood. Those who served as multiple sclerosis controls were treatment-naive patients with stable or active relapsing-remitting disease. CDR1 and CDR2 (germline): LGHNA, YSLEER. The CDR3 extends over 16 amino acids. The rearrangement joins TRBV4-3 to TRBJ2-7; 10 bases are a match to TRBD2. Sample: CD8+ T cells from PBMCs. The origin of this receptor is a human donor with multiple sclerosis. DNA of the CDR3: TGCGCCGGCAGCCAATCTGCTAGCGGGAGCTGGTACGAGCAGTACTTC. It codes for CAGSQSASGSWYEQYF.